This T cell receptor beta chain was found in a study of T cells after yellow fever vaccination. Findings of the study overall: The presence of abundant clonotypes contaminating from the bulk population was possible in FACS-sorted repertoires.

TCRdb itself ran the 5' RACE reads through MiXCR, one entry per CDR3 protein. This table holds some 320,000 distinct CDR3 sequences, around 10% found once. Details on this clonotype: Its antigen is unknown.

The CDR3 extends over 16 amino acids. Per germline, CDR1 DFQATT and CDR2 SNEGSKA (reference sequence). Deletions cut 4 bases from V and 6 bases from J, with 25 bases between. The chain has TRBV20-1 and TRBJ2-7; D not certain. The origin of this receptor is a man aged 18 to 29 who received the YFV17D yellow fever vaccine. The sequencing used CD4+ T cells sorted from PBMCs, collected 45 days after the yellow fever booster vaccination. The CDR3 DNA sequence: TGCAGTGCTACCCCCTCCTCCTACCAAGGCTGGAGCGAGCAGTACTTC. As protein: CSATPSSYQGWSEQYF.